Following are 26 T cell receptor beta chains from one sample sequenced in a study of CD8 T cells in Susac syndrome. Random hexamers were used to reverse transcribe about 0.5 to 1 ug of RNA. TCRdb redid the calling of the immunoSEQ multiplex PCR reads with MiXCR, one entry per CDR3 protein. The sample lists about 300,000 distinct CDR3 sequences, about 90% occurring once. The sample consisted of CD4+ T cells from PBMCs. The source is a human donor with multiple sclerosis.

CDR3 residues: CASSTQGGGSYEQYF. CDR3 nucleotides: TGTGCCAGCAGCACTCAGGGTGGAGGCTCCTACGAGCAGTACTTC. The chain has TRBV7-2 and TRBJ2-7; D is possibly TRBD1 or TRBD2 (5 bases each). The V gene lost 5 bases and the J gene lost 0 bases, with 14 bases spanning the gap. CDR1 and CDR2 from the germline V gene are SGHTA and FQGNSA. The length of the CDR3 is 15 residues.

The chain couples TRBV7-6 to TRBJ1-2; the D gene is possibly TRBD1 (5 bases). Germline V gene lookup returns CDR1 SGHVS and CDR2 FNYEAQ. This CDR3 has 14 residues. V was clipped by 1 base and J by 8 bases, with 14 bases between them. CDR3 in amino acids: CASSLGGGARGYTF. As DNA, the CDR3 is TGTGCCAGCAGCTTAGGGGGTGGGGCTCGCGGCTACACCTTC.

The rearrangement links TRBV11-2 to TRBJ2-7; D may be TRBD1 or TRBD2 (5 bases each). The CDR3 contains 15 residues. Germline CDR1 is SGHAT and CDR2 is FQNNGV. The V end was cut by 5 bases, the J end by 4 bases, with 18 bases between. CDR3 residues: CASSADSGTAYEQYF. The DNA of the CDR3 is TGTGCCAGCAGCGCCGATTCCGGGACGGCTTACGAGCAGTACTTC.

The chain couples TRBV11-2 to TRBJ2-3; the D gene is possibly TRBD1 (7 bases). Germline V lookup: CDR1 SGHAT, CDR2 FQNNGV. The CDR3 runs to 14 residues. The V and J ends lost 3 bases and 4 bases respectively, with 11 bases between them. The CDR3 nucleotides read TGTGCCAGCAGCTTGGAGGGGACAGCAGATACGCAGTATTTT. It is translated as CASSLEGTADTQYF.

This clonotype has just one count. The chain recombines TRBV4-1 with TRBJ1-5; D is uncertain. V lost 8 bases and J lost 6, with 17 bases in between. CDR1 and CDR2 from the germline V gene are MGHRA and YSYEKL. The CDR3 is 14 amino acids. CDR3 nucleotide sequence: TGCGCCAGCGGAAGATCGCCCCTTGGTCAGCCCCAGCATTTT. It codes for CASGRSPLGQPQHF.

The chain uses TRBV23-1 and TRBJ1-2; TRBD1 matches 8 bases. TRBV23-1 is treated as an ORF (open reading frame) with a function not yet certain. This CDR3 spans 14 amino acids. The V and J ends lost 3 bases and 3 bases, in that order; junction bases with no gene match: 3. The CDR3 coding sequence is TGCGCCAGCAGTCAGCCGACAGGGGACTATGGCTACACCTTC. Translating it yields CASSQPTGDYGYTF.

V gene TRBV19 combines with J gene TRBJ2-7, with TRBD1 matching 7 bases. The V segment lost 8 bases and the J segment 2 bases; nucleotides outside the gene matches: 3. This CDR3 contains 12 residues. Germline V lookup: CDR1 LNHDA, CDR2 SQIVND (reference sequence). CDR3 DNA sequence: TGTGCCAGTCGACAGGGTCCCTACGAGCAGTACTTC. Translating it yields CASRQGPYEQYF. Variable domain in full (rest from reference TRBV19 and TRBJ2-7): DGGITQSPKYLFRKEGQNVTLSCEQNLNHDAMYWYRQDPGQGLRLIYYSQIVNDFQKGDIAEGYSVSREKKESFPLTVTSAQKNPTAFYLCASRQGPYEQYFGPGTRLTVT.

The chain carries TRBV3-1 and TRBJ1-1; tentative D call: TRBD1 (5 bases). With 1 base removed from V and 10 bases from J, the gap between germline ends came to 13 bases. CDR3 length: 13 residues. CDR1 and CDR2 (germline): LGHDT, YNNKEL (reference sequence). The CDR3 sequence is CASSQGRGVGAFF. The DNA of the CDR3 is TGTGCCAGCAGCCAAGGAAGGGGCGTTGGAGCTTTCTTT. The variable domain in full, completed from reference TRBV3-1 and TRBJ1-1, reads DTAVSQTPKYLVTQMGNDKSIKCEQNLGHDTMYWYKQDSKKFLKIMFSYNNKELIINETVPNRFSPKSPDKAHLNLHINSLELGDSAVYFCASSQGRGVGAFFGQGTRLTVV.

In this sample, this clonotype turned up once. The chain links TRBV18 to TRBJ1-5; possibly TRBD1 for D (6 bases). CDR3 length: 14 amino acids. CDR1 KGHSH and CDR2 LQKENI come from the germline V gene. Trimming stripped 3 bases from V and 9 bases from J, with 15 bases between. The CDR3 coding sequence is TGTGCCAGCTCACCCGACAGGCCGAGAGGGCCCCAGCATTTT. Its translation is CASSPDRPRGPQHF.

The chain employs TRBV30 and TRBJ1-6; TRBD1 matches 8 bases. The J segment lost 8 bases and the V segment lost 2 bases, leaving 8 bases of the junction unmatched. Per the germline V gene, CDR1 is GTSNPN and CDR2 is SVGIG (reference sequence). CDR3 length: 15 amino acids. The CDR3 bases are TGTGCCTGGAGTCCTCACCAGGGGGCAGATTCACCCCTCCACTTT. Amino acid sequence: CAWSPHQGADSPLHF.

V and J are TRBV18 and TRBJ2-1; D may match TRBD1 or TRBD2 (5 bases each). Germline values: CDR1 KGHSH, CDR2 LQKENI. The length of the CDR3 is 16 residues. Trimming removed 1 base at V and 7 bases at J, with 17 bases between. The CDR3 nucleotides are TGTGCCAGCTCACCACTCGACAGCGGCCCTGGGAATGAGCAGTTCTTC. Its translation: CASSPLDSGPGNEQFF.

The V and J genes are TRBV7-8 and TRBJ1-5; 7 bases fit TRBD1. Trimming removed 7 bases from V and 5 bases from J; junction bases left unmatched: 5. Germline lookup yields CDR1 SGHVS and CDR2 FQNEAQ. The CDR3 is 13 amino acids. DNA of the CDR3: TGTGCCAGCACCCGGGACAGCCATCAGCCCCAGCATTTT. As protein: CASTRDSHQPQHF.

The chain uses TRBV29-1 and TRBJ1-4; D is possibly TRBD1 (5 bases). CDR1 and CDR2 from the germline V gene are SQVTM and ANQGSEA. CDR3 length: 15 residues. V lost 7 bases and J lost 3, with 18 bases in between. CDR3: CSALRDPRANEKLFF. Written as DNA, the CDR3 is TGCAGCGCCCTCAGGGATCCTAGGGCTAATGAAAAACTGTTTTTT. Variable domain in full (rest from reference TRBV29-1 and TRBJ1-4): SAVISQKPSRDICQRGTSLTIQCQVDSQVTMMFWYRQQPGQSLTLIATANQGSEATYESGFVIDKFPISRPNLTFSTLTVSNMSPEDSSIYLCSALRDPRANEKLFFGSGTQLSVL.

The chain employs TRBV20-1 and TRBJ2-7; 10 positions match TRBD1. The CDR3 is 19 residues long. The germline CDR1 and CDR2 sequences are DFQATT and SNEGSKA (reference sequence). After removal of 0 bases from V and 2 bases from J, the junction contained 16 bases not matched to a gene. CDR3 nucleotides: TGCAGTGCTAGAGAAGACTTATACCGGGGTGGGACAGGGGCCTACGAGCAGTACTTC. Protein sequence: CSAREDLYRGGTGAYEQYF.

This chain links TRBV4-3 with TRBJ2-2; 7 nucleotides match TRBD2. CDR3 size: 17 residues. The V segment lost 2 bases and the J segment 0 bases; nucleotides outside the gene matches: 6. The germline V gene has CDR1 LGHNA and CDR2 YSLEER. CDR3 nucleotides: TGCGCCAGCAGCCAACGACCTAGCGGCGCGAACACCGGGGAGCTGTTTTTT. Its protein product is CASSQRPSGANTGELFF.

The rearrangement joins TRBV10-3 to TRBJ1-1; D may be TRBD1 (6 bases). The germline V gene encodes CDR1 ENHRY and CDR2 SYGVKD. V lost 6 bases, J lost 0 bases, and 11 bases lay in between. The CDR3 totals 14 residues. The CDR3, as DNA: TGTGCCATCAGGGGGACAACCTTGAACACTGAAGCTTTCTTT. The encoded protein is CAIRGTTLNTEAFF.

The chain has TRBV7-9 and TRBJ2-1; D is uncertain. The CDR3 is 15 residues long. CDR1 and CDR2 (germline): SEHNR, FQNEAQ (reference sequence). The V and J ends lost 7 bases and 4 bases respectively, with 17 bases between them. CDR3: CASTGSVIGYNEQFF. The CDR3 DNA reads TGTGCCAGCACCGGGTCGGTGATTGGATACAATGAGCAGTTCTTC.

The chain links TRBV7-2 to TRBJ2-7, with 10 bases lining up with TRBD1. The V gene end was trimmed by 3 bases and the J gene end by 5 bases; junction bases not matched to a gene: 10. This CDR3 is 16 amino acids long. Per the germline V gene, CDR1 is SGHTA and CDR2 is FQGNSA. The CDR3 DNA follows: TGTGCCAGCAGCTTGCGCAGCACCGGGACAGGGGACGAGCAGTACTTC. Residues: CASSLRSTGTGDEQYF.

V is TRBV29-1 and J is TRBJ2-2, with 7 bases fitting TRBD2. The junction had 15 bases not matched to a gene; V was cut back by 3 bases and J by 2 bases. The germline V gene has CDR1 SQVTM and CDR2 ANQGSEA. The CDR3 runs 18 residues. CDR3 protein: CSVDRPGGAGGNTGELFF. CDR3 nucleotides: TGCAGCGTTGACCGCCCGGGGGGAGCGGGTGGTAACACCGGGGAGCTGTTTTTT.

The V and J genes are TRBV30 and TRBJ1-1, with no clear D. The germline CDR1 and CDR2 sequences are GTSNPN and SVGIG (reference sequence). The CDR3 consists of 11 residues. Trimming stripped 1 base from V and 8 bases from J, with 8 bases between. Written as DNA, the CDR3 is TGTGCCTGGAGTGATGTATTAGAAGCTTTCTTT. It codes for CAWSDVLEAFF.

This chain connects TRBV29-1 to TRBJ2-7; D is ambiguous. CDR3 length: 13 residues. V lost 5 bases to trimming and J lost 5 bases, with 16 bases between them. Germline V gene sequence: CDR1 SQVTM, CDR2 ANQGSEA. The CDR3 sequence is CSVSGRFGDEQYF. CDR3 DNA sequence: TGCAGCGTTTCGGGCCGGTTTGGGGACGAGCAGTACTTC.

The chain is built from TRBV5-1 and TRBJ2-3; D may be TRBD2 (6 bases). The V end was cut by 4 bases, the J end by 1 base, with 16 bases between. This CDR3 spans 16 amino acids. CDR1 and CDR2 (germline): SGHRS, YFSETQ. The CDR3 DNA is TGCGCCAGCAGCCAGGAGGGCCGGGCACGCACAGATACGCAGTATTTT. Its protein is CASSQEGRARTDTQYF.

The chain employs TRBV9 and TRBJ2-1, with D tentatively TRBD1 (7 bases). The V end lost 3 bases, the J end lost 3 bases, and 16 bases lay between the germline ends. Looked up from germline, CDR1 is SGDLS and CDR2 is YYNGEE. CDR3 length: 16 amino acids. As DNA, the CDR3 is TGTGCCAGCAGCGGAAGGGGGGACAGATTCTACAATGAGCAGTTCTTC. It specifies CASSGRGDRFYNEQFF.

The V and J genes are TRBV7-3 and TRBJ1-1, with 9 bases identical to TRBD1. Germline CDR1 SGHTA, CDR2 FQGTGA. Trimming cost V 1 base and J 11 bases; bases outside gene matches: 8. This CDR3 has 14 amino acids. CDR3 region: CASSLSGGQGEAFF. DNA of the CDR3: TGTGCCAGCAGCTTAAGTGGGGGACAGGGAGAGGCTTTCTTT. Full variable domain (outside the CDR3, taken from reference TRBV7-3 and TRBJ1-1): GAGVSQTPSNKVTEKGKYVELRCDPISGHTALYWYRQSLGQGPEFLIYFQGTGAADDSGLPNDRFFAVRPEGSVSTLKIQRTERGDSAVYLCASSLSGGQGEAFFGQGTRLTVV.

This chain uses TRBV4-1 with TRBJ2-1; TRBD2 aligns across 8 bases. Unmatched junction bases numbered 7, after V lost 0 bases and J lost 6 bases. CDR1 is MGHRA, CDR2 YSYEKL, per germline. The CDR3 contains 16 residues. The CDR3, as DNA: TGCGCCAGCAGCCAAGATCGCGGCGGGAGGCCCAATGAGCAGTTCTTC. Encoded protein: CASSQDRGGRPNEQFF.

The chain couples TRBV19 to TRBJ1-5; D is possibly TRBD1 (6 bases). CDR3 length equals 15 residues. V was clipped by 3 bases and J by 0 bases, with 9 bases between them. Germline V gene sequence: CDR1 LNHDA, CDR2 SQIVND (reference sequence). This chain's CDR3 is CASSIQQGSNQPQHF. The CDR3 DNA follows: TGTGCCAGTAGTATCCAACAGGGTAGCAATCAGCCCCAGCATTTT. Full variable domain (missing parts from reference TRBV19 and TRBJ1-5): DGGITQSPKYLFRKEGQNVTLSCEQNLNHDAMYWYRQDPGQGLRLIYYSQIVNDFQKGDIAEGYSVSREKKESFPLTVTSAQKNPTAFYLCASSIQQGSNQPQHFGDGTRLSIL.